A selection of T cell receptor beta chains follows, all from one sample in a study of shared clonotypes between healthy human individuals. The table came from immunoSEQ multiplex PCR; TCRdb's copy has only in-frame clones and leaves some out. The sample records 1.5 million to 2.5 million clones, about 94% being singletons. The sequenced material came from naive CD8+ T cells sorted from blood. All receptors come from a man between 18 and 35 years old in good health. The CDR3 runs from the conserved cysteine through the conserved F or W. D genes are given only for firm matches. Rows may omit the clone size; those that give it use once, few, many or a size class.

TRBJ2-3 | TRBD2 | TRBV27 | - | TGTGCCAGCAGCCACACTAGCGGGAGAACAGATACGCAGTATTTT | CASSHTSGRTDTQYF
TRBJ2-3 | TRBD1 | TRBV7-9 | - | TGTGCCAGCAGCTTAGGATCGGGCGGACAGGGGTGGACAGATACGCAGTATTTT | CASSLGSGGQGWTDTQYF
TRBJ1-1 | - | TRBV2 | - | TGTGCCAGCGGGCCAGCGGGGGGGAACACTGAAGCTTTCTTT | CASGPAGGNTEAFF
TRBJ2-1 | TRBD2 | TRBV11-2 | - | TGTGCCAGCAGCCAACCGCTAGCGGAGGACGGCTCCTACAATGAGCAGTTCTTC | CASSQPLAEDGSYNEQFF
TRBJ2-7 | - | TRBV7-6 | once | TGTGCCAGCAGCCAGGAGGGCGACGAGCAGTACTTC | CASSQEGDEQYF
TRBJ1-1 | - | TRBV29-1 | few | TGCAGCGTTGAGCTGAACACTGAAGCTTTCTTT | CSVELNTEAFF
TRBJ2-7 | - | TRBV15 | - | TGTGCCACCAGCAGAGGTGAGGACAGCTACGAGCAGTACTTC | CATSRGEDSYEQYF
TRBJ2-7 | TRBD1 | TRBV5-1 | - | TGCGCCAGCAGCTTGGGGGGGACAGGGGCCGAGCAGTACTTC | CASSLGGTGAEQYF
TRBJ2-2 | - | TRBV14 | - | TGTGCCAGCAGCCTAGGAGTGGGGCTGTTTTTT | CASSLGVGLFF
TRBJ2-4 | - | TRBV6-6 | - | TGTGCCAGCAGTTATATAAGCACATACATTCAGTACTTC | CASSYISTYIQYF
TRBJ2-7 | - | TRBV27 | - | TGTGCCAGCAGTTCTGTGGGGGAGTGGCGCGAGCAGTACTTC | CASSSVGEWREQYF
TRBJ2-7 | TRBD2 | TRBV27 | - | TGTGCCAGCAGTCCAGGACTAGTCCTCGCCTACGAGCAGTACTTC | CASSPGLVLAYEQYF